This T cell receptor beta chain is drawn from a study of cytomegalovirus exposure and HLA in healthy donors. The PCR employed 60 Vbeta primers together with 13 Jbeta primers. Profiling relied on immunoSEQ multiplex PCR, and the TCRdb table lists in-frame clones only, not all of them. The table records some 150,000 clones, under 80% of them present only once. This clone appeared once. The receptor comes from a female donor in good health and CMV-seronegative. The specimen sequenced was PBMCs.

The CDR3 DNA reads as TGTGCCAGCAGCTTAAGGGGCACTGAAGCTTTCTTT. Residues: CASSLRGTEAFF. The genes are TRBV13 and TRBJ1-1; D perhaps matches TRBD1 (5 bases). Trimming removed 2 bases at V and 4 bases at J, with 5 bases between. Germline assignment: CDR1 PRHDT and CDR2 FYEKMQ (reference sequence). This CDR3 comprises 12 residues.